The T cell receptor (beta chain) under discussion was sequenced for a study of metastatic and nonmetastatic thyroid tumors. About the research overall: Repertoire data that came from the blood and tumor or nodule tissue of malignant and benign thyroid patients were compared.

This clone was found a few times. Its antigen is currently unknown. Per the original methods: A classifier of distant metastasis in papillary thyroid cancer was built from CDR3 differences (across clinicopathological groups). TCRdb re-called clones via MiXCR from the PCR reads. Here the V and J calls rest on TCRdb's processing, not on the authors' analysis. Of about 20,000 clones listed, roughly 15% are singletons. Points from the study as a whole: Significantly greater TCR beta diversity was reportedly found in malignant thyroid tumors than in benign nodules (in blood and tumor).

This CDR3 region has 15 residues. The V gene end was trimmed by 8 bases and the J gene end by 0 bases; junction bases not matched to a gene: 5. Germline CDR1 is MNHEY and CDR2 is SVGEGT. Patients had received no treatment of any kind before thyroid surgery. The material sequenced was tumor tissue. This rearrangement joins TRBV6-2 or TRBV6-3 to TRBJ2-5; TRBD2 matches 11 bases. The TCR originated in a female donor with papillary thyroid cancer or a benign thyroid nodule (not recorded which). Some clones in this sample may be carry-over from other donors' samples. Here the CDR3 reads CASAIAGGYQETQYF. The CDR3 region has the DNA TGTGCCAGCGCCATAGCGGGAGGGTACCAAGAGACCCAGTACTTC.